These 30 T cell receptor beta chains originate from one sample sequenced in a study of shared clonotypes between healthy human individuals. Some clones are missing from TCRdb's copy, which holds only in-frame ones; the method was immunoSEQ multiplex PCR. This table holds more than 2 million clones, roughly 94% found once. The sequenced sample consisted of naive CD4+ T cells sorted from blood. Subset defined: CD45RA+ positively selected. These receptors were obtained from a man aged 18 to 35 in good health.

This clone was seen only once. V is TRBV28 and J is TRBJ2-3; maybe TRBD2 (7 bases). The CDR3 runs 14 residues. CDR1 and CDR2 from the germline V gene are MDHEN and SYDVKM. V lost 7 bases to trimming and J lost 1 base, with 12 bases between them. The CDR3 spells CASNIGGGTDTQYF. CDR3 bases: TGTGCCAGCAACATAGGGGGGGGCACAGATACGCAGTATTTT.

The chain has TRBV30 and TRBJ2-7; unclear D gene. The CDR3 has 13 amino acids. Trimming shortened V by 0 bases and J by 1 base, and 7 bases separated the two germline ends. CDR1 GTSNPN and CDR2 SVGIG come from the germline V gene (reference sequence). The CDR3 loop reads CAWSVKQSYEQYF. The DNA for the CDR3 is TGTGCCTGGAGTGTAAAACAGTCCTACGAGCAGTACTTC.

Points on this clone: The junction differs from germline at one of its ends, possibly a read error. The chain is built from TRBV7-7 and TRBJ2-2; TRBD2 is a possible D gene (5 bases). Germline V gene data show CDR1 as SSHAT and CDR2 as FNYEAQ (reference sequence). This CDR3 has 15 residues. DNA for the CDR3: TGTGCTAGCAGCTTAGGGAGAGAGGGCACCGGGGAGCTGTTTTTT. Amino acid sequence: CASSLGREGTGELFF.

V usage is TRBV7-2 and J usage is TRBJ1-3; D is possibly TRBD1 (6 bases). Trimming stripped 1 base from V and 0 bases from J, with 10 bases between. The CDR3 contains 16 residues. Germline V gives CDR1 SGHTA, CDR2 FQGNSA. The CDR3 DNA reads as TGTGCCAGCAGCTTAGTAGGGGGTCCCTCTGGAAACACCATATATTTT. Translation gives CASSLVGGPSGNTIYF.

This clone showed up just once. The chain uses TRBV5-4 and TRBJ1-1; D is undetermined. CDR1 and CDR2 (germline): SGHNT, YYREEE (reference sequence). The CDR3 runs 15 residues. The germline V and J ends were trimmed by 4 bases and 2 bases, with 15 bases remaining between them. The CDR3 is CASSRGGGVNTEAFF. The CDR3 DNA reads TGTGCCAGCAGCCGCGGCGGCGGGGTAAACACTGAAGCTTTCTTT.

V and J are TRBV2 and TRBJ2-5, with D possibly called TRBD1 or TRBD2 (5 bases each). The germline V gene encodes CDR1 SNHLY and CDR2 FYNNEI. Trimming shortened V by 7 bases and J by 2 bases, and 17 bases separated the two germline ends. The CDR3 contains 15 residues. The chain's CDR3 is CASTRSREIQETQYF. The CDR3 coding sequence is TGTGCCAGCACCCGAAGCAGGGAGATTCAAGAGACCCAGTACTTC.

The V call is TRBV5-6, the J call TRBJ2-1; D gene ambiguous. The germline gives CDR1 SGHDT, CDR2 YYEEEE. V was cut by 6 bases and J by 5 bases, with 15 bases left in between. The CDR3 length is 14 residues. The CDR3 DNA sequence: TGTGCCAGCACCCCGATGGAAGGGCACAATGAGCAGTTCTTC. As protein: CASTPMEGHNEQFF. Full variable domain (rest looked up from reference TRBV5-6 and TRBJ2-1): DAGVTQSPTHLIKTRGQQVTLRCSPKSGHDTVSWYQQALGQGPQFIFQYYEEEERQRGNFPDRFSGHQFPNYSSELNVNALLLGDSALYLCASTPMEGHNEQFFGPGTRLTVL.

For this clone: The same CDR3 can be traced to other DNA sequences in this sample. This chain links TRBV7-9 with TRBJ2-1; D is possibly TRBD2 (6 bases). Trimming pared 2 bases from V and 4 bases from J, leaving 9 bases between. The CDR3 contains 14 residues. Germline V gives CDR1 SEHNR, CDR2 FQNEAQ (reference sequence). The CDR3 DNA is TGTGCCAGCAGCTTAACGGGAGCTTACAATGAGCAGTTCTTC. This codes for CASSLTGAYNEQFF.

The CDR3 reads CASRQGQTSPLHF. CDR3 nucleotides: TGTGCCAGCAGACAGGGACAGACCTCACCCCTCCACTTT. The gene calls are TRBV6-1 and TRBJ1-6; 7 bases map to TRBD1. CDR1 and CDR2 from the germline V gene are MNHNS and SASEGT. The CDR3 contains 13 residues. V trimming: 6 bases; J trimming: 10 bases; junction bases outside the gene matches: 6.

The chain joins TRBV28 to TRBJ1-5; D is ambiguous. The V gene's germline CDR1 is MDHEN and CDR2 SYDVKM. The CDR3 extends over 13 amino acids. V was cut by 6 bases and J by 6 bases, with 12 bases left in between. This chain's CDR3 is CASSQVRAQPQHF. CDR3 DNA: TGTGCCAGCAGCCAGGTCCGGGCTCAGCCCCAGCATTTT.

The rearrangement uses TRBV5-1 and TRBJ1-1, with 11 bases identical to TRBD1. The junction had 6 bases not matched to a gene; V was cut back by 4 bases and J by 4 bases. Germline CDR1 reads SGHRS; CDR2 reads YFSETQ. The CDR3 runs 15 residues. DNA of the CDR3: TGCGCCAGCAGCCCGGGACAGGGGGTTATCACTGAAGCTTTCTTT. This encodes CASSPGQGVITEAFF.

The chain combines TRBV18 with TRBJ2-2; the match to TRBD2 covers 8 bases. Trimming cost V 6 bases and J 7 bases; bases outside gene matches: 13. This CDR3 is built from 16 residues. Germline CDR1 reads KGHSH; CDR2 reads LQKENI. This chain's CDR3 is CASSPPGLGSGGELFF. In DNA form, the CDR3 reads TGTGCCAGCTCGCCCCCGGGACTAGGATCGGGCGGGGAGCTGTTTTTT.

The rearrangement joins TRBV7-9 to TRBJ2-3, with a tentative D call TRBD2 (6 bases). This CDR3 contains 13 residues. The V end was cut by 7 bases, the J end by 3 bases, with 11 bases between. Germline V gene data show CDR1 as SEHNR and CDR2 as FQNEAQ (reference sequence). The CDR3 DNA is TGTGCCAGCATATTGGGAGGTACAGATACGCAGTATTTT. Translating gives CASILGGTDTQYF.

The chain recombines TRBV2 with TRBJ2-1, with 12 bases matching TRBD2. The J segment lost 3 bases and the V segment lost 7 bases, leaving 4 bases of the junction unmatched. Germline values: CDR1 SNHLY, CDR2 FYNNEI. This CDR3 region has 15 residues. This chain's CDR3 is CASTLLAGGYNEQFF. CDR3 DNA: TGTGCCAGCACCCTACTAGCGGGGGGCTACAATGAGCAGTTCTTC.

This clone came up once. The gene calls are TRBV7-9 and TRBJ1-2, with 8 bases aligning to TRBD1. This CDR3 is 13 amino acids long. Germline V gene sequence: CDR1 SEHNR, CDR2 FQNEAQ (reference sequence). With 4 bases clipped from V and 7 bases from J, the junction kept 5 bases outside the gene matches. CDR3 nucleotides: TGTGCCAGCAGCTCGGGACAGGTAGCTGGCTACACCTTC. It codes for CASSSGQVAGYTF.

Comments on this clone: Other DNA sequences in the same sample also yield this CDR3. The chain links TRBV5-1 to TRBJ2-5, with D possibly being TRBD1 (5 bases). Germline loops: CDR1 SGHRS, CDR2 YFSETQ. The CDR3 totals 14 residues. Deletions cut 4 bases from V and 0 bases from J, with 10 bases between. In nucleotides, the CDR3 is TGCGCCAGCAGCAGTACAGGATACCAAGAGACCCAGTACTTC. Its translation is CASSSTGYQETQYF.

A word on this clone: The sample carries other DNA sequences with the same CDR3. The V gene is TRBV6-5, the J gene TRBJ1-5; 9 nucleotides line up with TRBD1. CDR3 length: 15 amino acids. With 5 bases clipped from V and 1 base from J, the junction kept 3 bases outside the gene matches. Germline V CDR1 and CDR2: MNHEY, SVGAGI. The chain's CDR3 is CASSRGTGSNQPQHF. For the CDR3, the DNA is TGTGCCAGCAGTCGAGGGACAGGGAGCAATCAGCCCCAGCATTTT.

The count of this clone is one. Other DNA sequences in the same sample also yield this CDR3. The chain links TRBV18 to TRBJ1-1; D is uncertain. This CDR3 has 14 residues. V was clipped by 0 bases and J by 0 bases, with 5 bases between them. Per the germline V gene, CDR1 is KGHSH and CDR2 is LQKENI. The chain's CDR3 is CASSPPVLNTEAFF. The CDR3 DNA follows: TGTGCCAGCTCACCACCAGTTTTGAACACTGAAGCTTTCTTT.

This clone occurred once. J is TRBJ2-7 and V is TRBV11-2; 9 bases are a match to TRBD1. Germline CDR1 is SGHAT and CDR2 is FQNNGV. This CDR3 comprises 15 residues. The trim removed 6 bases at V and 2 bases at J, leaving 8 bases unmatched. The CDR3, as DNA: TGTGCCAGCAGTCAAGCCGGGACAGGGACCTACGAGCAGTACTTC. Translation: CASSQAGTGTYEQYF.

As for this clone: An end of the junction does not agree with germline; a read error may underlie this. This chain joins TRBV7-8 and TRBJ1-5, with 7 bases aligning to TRBD1. The CDR3 consists of 16 residues. The germline V gene encodes CDR1 SGHVS and CDR2 FQNEAQ. The CDR3 DNA sequence: TGTGCCAGCAGCGTAGCTGGGACAGTCTCCAATCAGCCCCAGCATTTT. Translation: CASSVAGTVSNQPQHF.

The chain joins TRBV10-3 to TRBJ1-1; TRBD1 might be the D (6 bases). The ends were cut back, 11 bases at V and 1 base at J, with 17 bases in the middle. Germline CDR1 and CDR2: ENHRY and SYGVKD. This CDR3 has 14 residues. In DNA, the CDR3 is TGTGCCTCCCAGGGGCAGGGATCGAACACTGAAGCTTTCTTT. Protein product: CASQGQGSNTEAFF.

This chain connects TRBV11-2 to TRBJ2-2, with 13 bases fitting TRBD2. The CDR3 has 19 amino acids. Germline-derived CDR1 and CDR2 are SGHAT and FQNNGV. V dropped 2 bases and J dropped 3; count of bases not matched to a gene: 9. This CDR3 is CASSLRPRLAGGYTGELFF. CDR3 coding DNA: TGTGCCAGCAGCTTACGTCCGAGACTAGCGGGGGGCTACACCGGGGAGCTGTTTTTT.

The chain couples TRBV4-3 to TRBJ2-5; 11 bases line up with TRBD2. The germline CDR1 and CDR2 sequences are LGHNA and YSLEER. Losses at the gene ends were 4 bases for V and 2 bases for J; bases not matched to a gene: 6. There are 16 residues in the CDR3. The CDR3 loop reads CASSPIAGGPQETQYF. CDR3 coding DNA: TGCGCCAGCAGCCCTATAGCGGGAGGGCCGCAAGAGACCCAGTACTTC.

The V and J genes are TRBV4-3 and TRBJ2-2; TRBD2 matches at 7 bases. The germline V gene encodes CDR1 LGHNA and CDR2 YSLEER. The CDR3 length is 17 residues. The junction had 7 bases not matched to a gene; V was cut back by 0 bases and J by 3 bases. In DNA, the CDR3 is TGCGCCAGCAGCCAAGATTTAATGGCGGGAGACACCGGGGAGCTGTTTTTT. Encoded protein: CASSQDLMAGDTGELFF.

A single count supports this clone. The J gene is TRBJ1-2, the V gene TRBV19; maybe TRBD1 (5 bases). CDR1 is LNHDA, CDR2 SQIVND, per germline (reference sequence). CDR3 size: 13 residues. Trimming cost V 3 bases and J 6 bases, with 11 bases left between them. The CDR3 region has the DNA TGTGCCAGTAGTATTAGGGGTGGCGATGGCTACACCTTC. Protein product: CASSIRGGDGYTF.

This chain uses TRBV30 with TRBJ1-3; D not resolved. This CDR3 is 13 amino acids long. V lost 1 base and J lost 0, with 4 bases in between. In germline, CDR1 is GTSNPN, CDR2 SVGIG (reference sequence). This CDR3 is CAWSAGSGNTIYF. The CDR3 bases are TGTGCCTGGAGTGCCGGCTCTGGAAACACCATATATTTT.

This chain joins TRBV5-4 and TRBJ2-7; the match to TRBD2 covers 11 bases. The CDR3 covers 16 residues. CDR1 SGHNT and CDR2 YYREEE come from the germline V gene (reference sequence). J was trimmed by 2 bases and V by 2 bases; bases with no gene match: 6. The CDR3 DNA sequence: TGTGCCAGCAGCTTACCTGGACTAGCGGGCCCCTACGAGCAGTACTTC. Translation: CASSLPGLAGPYEQYF.

The table lists this clone with a count of one. The gene calls are TRBV5-1 and TRBJ1-2; TRBD1 aligns across 7 bases. The CDR3 is made up of 16 amino acids. Germline values: CDR1 SGHRS, CDR2 YFSETQ. V trimming: 0 bases; J trimming: 4 bases; junction bases outside the gene matches: 9. CDR3 DNA sequence: TGCGCCAGCAGCTTGGCAGGGGACAGACCAATCTATGGCTACACCTTC. Residues: CASSLAGDRPIYGYTF.

The gene calls are TRBV11-3 and TRBJ2-3; D perhaps matches TRBD1 (5 bases). The CDR3 is 14 residues long. The V end was cut by 5 bases, the J end by 1 base, with 10 bases between. Germline V lookup: CDR1 SGHNT, CDR2 YENEEA. The CDR3 spells CASSRDRGTDTQYF. CDR3 in DNA: TGTGCCAGCAGCCGCGACAGAGGCACAGATACGCAGTATTTT.

V usage is TRBV5-1 and J usage is TRBJ1-1; D unresolved. V was pared by 0 bases and J by 11 bases, with 11 bases between. This CDR3 spans 12 amino acids. CDR1 SGHRS and CDR2 YFSETQ come from the germline V gene. Here the CDR3 DNA reads TGCGCCAGCAGCTTGGTCGGATTTGGGGCTTTCTTT. It specifies CASSLVGFGAFF. The full variable domain, rest sourced from reference TRBV5-1 and TRBJ1-1, is KAGVTQTPRYLIKTRGQQVTLSCSPISGHRSVSWYQQTPGQGLQFLFEYFSETQRNKGNFPGRFSGRQFSNSRSEMNVSTLELGDSALYLCASSLVGFGAFFGQGTRLTVV.